This T cell receptor (beta chain) was captured in a study of T-cell reconstitution after alpha-beta-depleted transplantation in children. Unique molecular identifiers tagged the TCRbeta library. TCRdb recomputed calls from the PCR reads with MiXCR, one row per CDR3 protein. The sample records some 500,000 distinct CDR3 sequences, 32% being singletons. Germline values: CDR1 ENHRY, CDR2 SYGVKD. The length of the CDR3 is 13 residues. The ends were cut back, 3 bases at V and 1 base at J, with 6 bases in the middle. The rearrangement links TRBV10-3 to TRBJ1-1, with D hard to call. Sequences were derived from PBMCs from the stem cell graft donor, sampled from the stem cell graft. The receptor's source is a human donor who donated a stem cell graft to a child with aplastic anemia. The CDR3 DNA follows: TGTGCCATCAGTGACGGTCAGAACACTGAAGCTTTCTTT. Translation gives CAISDGQNTEAFF.